One and the same sample provided the 7 T cell receptor beta chains below, sequenced in a study of blood T cell repertoires in COVID-19. The repertoire was sequenced with immunoSEQ multiplex PCR; TCRdb's copy has only in-frame clones and lacks some. The repertoire holds hundreds of thousands of clones, with 88% as singletons. Sequencing was carried out using peripheral blood. The receptor set was obtained from a woman under 40 with acute or convalescent COVID-19.

V usage is TRBV5-1 and J usage is TRBJ2-2; D remains ambiguous. The V gene's germline CDR1 is SGHRS and CDR2 YFSETQ. The CDR3 loop spans 15 amino acids. The germline V and J ends were trimmed by 0 bases and 5 bases, with 11 bases remaining between them. The CDR3 DNA follows: TGCGCCAGCAGCTTGGCCATGATTCGGACCGGGGAGCTGTTTTTT. This encodes CASSLAMIRTGELFF.

This clone was picked up one time. Relative to the germline gene, one junction end is altered; a read error may explain this. The gene calls are TRBV10-2 and TRBJ1-1; 9 positions match TRBD1. This CDR3 spans 11 amino acids. Germline values: CDR1 WSHSY, CDR2 SAAADI. The CDR3 sequence is CASGRDREQLF. CDR3 bases: TGCGCCAGCGGAAGGGACAGGGAACAACTCTTT.

Concerning this clone itself: This sample includes further DNA sequences coding for the same CDR3. The chain recombines TRBV4-3 with TRBJ2-7, with 8 bases that match TRBD2. CDR1 and CDR2 from the germline V gene are LGHNA and YSLEER. The CDR3 contains 15 residues. V dropped 1 base and J dropped 0; count of bases not matched to a gene: 2. For the CDR3, the DNA is TGCGCCAGCAGCCAAGGACTAGCGAGCTCCTACGAGCAGTACTTC. Protein product: CASSQGLASSYEQYF.

As to this clone: The junction departs from the called germline gene at one end, perhaps through a read error. This chain uses TRBV11-3 with TRBJ2-1; D perhaps matches TRBD1 (6 bases). The V gene's germline CDR1 is SGHNT and CDR2 YENEEA. This CDR3 comprises 16 residues. The CDR3 bases are TGTGCCAGCAACTTAAGAGGGGACACATCCTACAATGAGCAGTTCTTC. Its protein is CASNLRGDTSYNEQFF. Based on the CDR3 plus reference TRBV11-3 and TRBJ2-1, the full variable domain is EAGVVQSPRYKIIEKKQPVAFWCNPISGHNTLYWYLQNLGQGPELLIRYENEEAVDDSQLPKDRFSAERLKGVDSTLKIQPAELGDSAVYLCASNLRGDTSYNEQFFGPGTRLTVL.

The rearrangement joins TRBV5-1 to TRBJ2-1; 9 nucleotides match TRBD1. V gave up 4 bases and J gave up 5 bases; unmatched junction bases: 7. The CDR3 consists of 15 residues. Germline CDR1 SGHRS, CDR2 YFSETQ. In DNA form, the CDR3 reads TGCGCCAGCAGCCCGAGGACAGGGGTCAACAATGAGCAGTTCTTC. Encoded protein: CASSPRTGVNNEQFF.

V and J are TRBV5-6 and TRBJ1-4; D is uncertain. CDR1 and CDR2 (germline): SGHDT, YYEEEE. This CDR3 comprises 15 residues. Trimming left V 2 bases short and J 8 bases short, with 16 bases between. The CDR3 DNA is TGTGCCAGCAGCTTTAGGGAGTCGGGTAAAGAAAAACTGTTTTTT. Its translation is CASSFRESGKEKLFF.

The CDR3 here is CSVTNRGWTEAFF. The CDR3 nucleotides are TGCAGCGTTACAAACAGGGGTTGGACTGAAGCTTTCTTT. This sequence joins TRBV29-1 and TRBJ1-1; 7 bases fit TRBD1. Germline V gene data show CDR1 as SQVTM and CDR2 as ANQGSEA. The CDR3 sequence is 13 residues long. The V segment lost 5 bases and the J segment 5 bases; nucleotides outside the gene matches: 8.